One sample yielded the 2 T cell receptor beta chains listed below, sequenced in a study of T cell repertoires in cytomegalovirus infection. TCRdb used MiXCR to reprocess the reads, holding one entry per CDR3 protein. The repertoire consists of 300,000 or so distinct CDR3 sequences, with about 25% occurring once and the leading ten covering about 14%. The specimen was PBMCs. The receptors were gathered from a human donor in good health (CMV status not recorded). Some clones in this sample may be carry-over from other donors' samples.

This clonotype was observed a few times. This sequence joins TRBV2 and TRBJ2-7; 10 nucleotides agree with TRBD2. The CDR3 has 14 amino acids. J was trimmed by 5 bases and V by 7 bases; bases with no gene match: 8. Germline V gene lookup returns CDR1 SNHLY and CDR2 FYNNEI. The DNA for the CDR3 is TGTGCCAGCATGGAGATACTAGCGGGGAACGAGCAGTACTTC. Translated, it gives CASMEILAGNEQYF.

CDR3 loop: CSVEGRDFGYTF. CDR3 nucleotides: TGCAGCGTTGAAGGTCGCGATTTTGGCTACACCTTC. This chain links TRBV29-1 with TRBJ1-2; no clear D. Germline V gene lookup returns CDR1 SQVTM and CDR2 ANQGSEA. V lost 1 base and J lost 7, with 10 bases in between. There are 12 residues in the CDR3.